A selection of T cell receptor beta chains follows, all from one sample in a study of graft-versus-host responses after intestinal transplantation. Sequenced by immunoSEQ multiplex PCR; TCRdb stores in-frame clones only, minus some. Among over 100,000 clones listed, 85% to 95% were seen once. The antigens of these receptors remain unknown. The sequenced sample was unstimulated CD8+ T cells sorted from spleen or lymph node cells, obtained before transplant. The receptors were gathered from a human donor who was the organ donor for an intestinal transplant. The conserved cysteine and the conserved F or W are not part of the CDR3 here. D genes are given only for firm matches. Clone size is given for some rows only: seen once, a few or many times, or a class if the clone is expanded.

abundance	d_gene	v_gene	j_gene	CDR3aa
.	.	TRBV7-2	TRBJ2-1	ASSLGTYNEQF
.	.	TRBV29-1	TRBJ1-2	SVDSGQSGYT
.	.	TRBV7-2	TRBJ2-7	ASSLEQVYEQY
.	.	TRBV7-9	TRBJ2-5	ASSSFGGWLETQY
.	.	TRBV11-2	TRBJ2-7	ASSLTSYEQY
.	.	TRBV30	TRBJ1-4	ACTDPTNEKLF
once	.	TRBV4-1	TRBJ2-7	ASSQDAASAAYEQY
.	TRBD2	TRBV9	TRBJ2-1	ASSSGTSGIYDEQF
.	.	TRBV7-9	TRBJ2-7	ASSQPGRSYEQY
.	.	TRBV28	TRBJ2-1	ASRAVAYTSGSGNEQF
.	.	TRBV30	TRBJ1-1	AWSAGMTEAF
.	.	TRBV30	TRBJ2-7	AWSPTGYEQY
.	TRBD2	TRBV9	TRBJ2-3	ASSVTSGRASTDTQY
once	.	TRBV11-2	TRBJ2-7	ASSLVAAPLREQY
few	TRBD1	TRBV6-6	TRBJ1-3	ASSSQGLAGNTIY
once	.	TRBV6-1	TRBJ2-3	ASSAGPPWGTDTQY
.	TRBD2	TRBV9	TRBJ2-1	ASSPSPGTSGRGDEQF
.	.	TRBV5-5	TRBJ2-7	ASTKRGDWYEQY
once	.	TRBV7-9	TRBJ1-1	ASSSSQQRYTEAF
.	.	TRBV29-1	TRBJ2-4	SVLYVAAQNIQY
.	.	TRBV13	TRBJ2-7	ASSLGQGNEQY
.	.	TRBV7-9	TRBJ2-7	ASSLGTSNEQY
.	.	TRBV6-4	TRBJ2-3	ASSEGQGSTDTQY
.	.	TRBV13	TRBJ2-2	ASTIAGELF
once	.	TRBV25-1	TRBJ2-1	ASSAWLSRDEQF
.	TRBD2	TRBV7-8	TRBJ2-5	ASSSLLAGETQY
.	.	TRBV29-1	TRBJ2-7	SVHGGSSYEQY
once	TRBD1	TRBV6-1	TRBJ1-1	ASRRGRGPGTEAF
.	.	TRBV25-1	TRBJ2-1	ASSSGANEQF
.	.	TRBV4-1	TRBJ2-1	ASNRGHFNEQF
.	TRBD2	TRBV6-5	TRBJ2-5	ASSETSGIQETQY
once	.	TRBV6-6	TRBJ2-7	ASSSPEVYYEQY
.	.	TRBV12-5	TRBJ2-2	ATYRDTGELF
.	.	TRBV27	TRBJ1-4	ASSLSGDEKLF
.	TRBD1	TRBV6-6	TRBJ1-4	ASSYFGTGKEKLF
once	TRBD1	TRBV30	TRBJ1-2	AWSPPGTGFYGYT
.	.	TRBV19	TRBJ1-5	ASSSTTGGPYSPQH
.	.	TRBV5-1	TRBJ1-1	ASSLASIDSEAF
few	.	TRBV6-6	TRBJ2-2	ASSYSYPTGELF
.	.	TRBV7-9	TRBJ2-5	ASSAKRGVQGWYQETQY
.	.	TRBV29-1	TRBJ1-3	SVEGGPSGNTIY
.	.	TRBV28	TRBJ2-3	ASPPMGCAGDTQY
.	.	TRBV7-2	TRBJ2-7	ASSLRVAYEQY
.	.	TRBV7-3	TRBJ1-4	ASSFQPNEKLF
.	TRBD2	TRBV19	TRBJ2-7	ASSPGLEGYEQY
.	.	TRBV4-1	TRBJ1-5	ASSQDRGSNQPQH
.	.	TRBV15	TRBJ1-4	ATSFHRVLNEKLF
.	TRBD2	TRBV4-1	TRBJ2-7	ASSQESAGLADYEQY